This T cell receptor (beta chain) was documented in a study of T cells expressing NK-cell markers. TCRdb reanalyzed the 5' RACE reads and collapses them to one entry per CDR3 protein, without DNA. Its table records roughly 450,000 distinct CDR3 sequences. The receptor was isolated from a woman aged 50 to 60 in good health. Sequencing was done on a sample of blood T cells: a sorted CD56 or NKG2C T cell subset, CD4+ or CD8+ T cells, or bulk PBMC T cells (not recorded which).

This CDR3 is CASGTGATTDTQYF. This sequence joins TRBV12-3 or TRBV12-4 and TRBJ2-3; the TCRdb D gene call, TRBD1, has no DNA to confirm it. The CDR3 totals 14 residues.